This T cell receptor (beta chain) was recovered during a study of OX40 agonist ivuxolimab in advanced cancers. The wider study: The patients' treatment was ivuxolimab, an agonistic anti-OX40 (CD134) antibody. Each patient was given ivuxolimab into a vein every 2 weeks, at 0.01 to 10 mg/kg. Partial responses were seen in three patients, one with hepatocellular carcinoma and two with cutaneous melanoma.

Per germline, CDR1 MNHEY and CDR2 SMNVEV (reference sequence). V lost 6 bases and J 8 bases, leaving 14 bases between the germline ends. The length of the CDR3 is 13 residues. Profiled with immunoSEQ multiplex PCR; TCRdb holds only in-frame clones, not every one. This sample carries tens of thousands of clones, around 94% of them seen once, and the ten largest clones take approximately 10%. The chain couples TRBV27 to TRBJ2-1, with D maybe TRBD1 (6 bases). Sequenced here: CD4+ or CD8+ T cells sorted from blood, sampled in a trial of the OX40 agonist ivuxolimab. The clonotype comes from an adult with an advanced solid tumor such as melanoma, head and neck, liver or kidney cancer. CDR3 in DNA: TGTGCCAGCAGCGCCGGGACATATTATGAGCAGTTCTTC. Translating it yields CASSAGTYYEQFF.